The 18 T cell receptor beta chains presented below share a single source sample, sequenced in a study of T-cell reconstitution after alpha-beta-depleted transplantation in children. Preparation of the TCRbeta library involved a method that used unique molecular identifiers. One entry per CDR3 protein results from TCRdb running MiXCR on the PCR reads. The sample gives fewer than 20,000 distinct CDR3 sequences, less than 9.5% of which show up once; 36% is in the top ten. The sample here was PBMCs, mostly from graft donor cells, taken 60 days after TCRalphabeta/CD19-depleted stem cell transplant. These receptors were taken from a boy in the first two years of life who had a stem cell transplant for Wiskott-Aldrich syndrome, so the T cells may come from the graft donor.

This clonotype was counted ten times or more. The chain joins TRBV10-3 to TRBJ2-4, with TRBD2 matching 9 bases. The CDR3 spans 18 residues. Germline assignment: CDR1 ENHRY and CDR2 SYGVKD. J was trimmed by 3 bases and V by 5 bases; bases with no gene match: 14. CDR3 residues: CAISLTSGPLSGKNIQYF. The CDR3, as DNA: TGTGCCATCAGTCTTACTAGCGGGCCCCTTTCCGGCAAAAACATTCAGTACTTC.

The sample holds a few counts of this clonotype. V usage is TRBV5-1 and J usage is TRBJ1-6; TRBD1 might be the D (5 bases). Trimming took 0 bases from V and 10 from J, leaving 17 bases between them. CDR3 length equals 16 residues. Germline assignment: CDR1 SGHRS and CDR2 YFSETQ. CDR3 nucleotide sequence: TGCGCCAGCAGCTTGGATCTGGCAGGGAGTGGATCACCCCTCCACTTT. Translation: CASSLDLAGSGSPLHF. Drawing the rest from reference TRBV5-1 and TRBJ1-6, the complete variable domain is KAGVTQTPRYLIKTRGQQVTLSCSPISGHRSVSWYQQTPGQGLQFLFEYFSETQRNKGNFPGRFSGRQFSNSRSEMNVSTLELGDSALYLCASSLDLAGSGSPLHFGNGTRLTVT.

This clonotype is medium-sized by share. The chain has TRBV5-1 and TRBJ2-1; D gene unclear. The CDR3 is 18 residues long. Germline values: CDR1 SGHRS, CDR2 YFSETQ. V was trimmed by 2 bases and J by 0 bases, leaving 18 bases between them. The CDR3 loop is CASSFFGVTSSSYNEQFF. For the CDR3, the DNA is TGCGCCAGCAGCTTTTTCGGCGTTACCAGCAGCTCCTACAATGAGCAGTTCTTC.

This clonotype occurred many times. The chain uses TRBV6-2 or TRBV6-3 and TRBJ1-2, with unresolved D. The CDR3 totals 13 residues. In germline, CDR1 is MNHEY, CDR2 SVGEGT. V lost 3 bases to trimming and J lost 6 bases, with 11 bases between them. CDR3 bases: TGTGCCAGCAGTTATTTCAAATCGAATGGCTACACCTTC. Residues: CASSYFKSNGYTF.

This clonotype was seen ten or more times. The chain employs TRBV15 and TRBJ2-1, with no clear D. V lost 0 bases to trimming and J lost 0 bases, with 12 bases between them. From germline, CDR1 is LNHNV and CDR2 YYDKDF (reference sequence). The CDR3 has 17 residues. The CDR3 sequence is CATSRESWLSSYNEQFF. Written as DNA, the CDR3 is TGTGCCACCAGCAGAGAGAGCTGGCTGAGCTCCTACAATGAGCAGTTCTTC.

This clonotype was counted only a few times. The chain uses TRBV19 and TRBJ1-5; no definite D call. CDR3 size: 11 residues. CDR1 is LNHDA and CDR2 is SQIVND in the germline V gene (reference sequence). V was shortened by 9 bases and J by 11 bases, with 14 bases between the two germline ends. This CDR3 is CASRRAETQHF. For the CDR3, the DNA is TGTGCCAGCCGACGGGCCGAAACCCAGCATTTT.

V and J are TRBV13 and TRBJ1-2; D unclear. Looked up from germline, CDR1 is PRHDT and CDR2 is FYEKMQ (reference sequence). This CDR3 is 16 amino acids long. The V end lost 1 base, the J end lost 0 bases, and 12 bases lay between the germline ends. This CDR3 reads CASSLDVGRPNYGYTF. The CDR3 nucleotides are TGTGCCAGCAGCTTAGATGTAGGACGGCCTAACTATGGCTACACCTTC.

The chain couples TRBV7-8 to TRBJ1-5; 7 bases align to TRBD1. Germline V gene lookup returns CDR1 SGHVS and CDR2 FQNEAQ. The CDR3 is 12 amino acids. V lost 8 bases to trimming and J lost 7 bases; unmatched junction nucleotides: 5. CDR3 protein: CASGTGDQPQHF. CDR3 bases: TGTGCCAGCGGAACAGGGGACCAGCCCCAGCATTTT.

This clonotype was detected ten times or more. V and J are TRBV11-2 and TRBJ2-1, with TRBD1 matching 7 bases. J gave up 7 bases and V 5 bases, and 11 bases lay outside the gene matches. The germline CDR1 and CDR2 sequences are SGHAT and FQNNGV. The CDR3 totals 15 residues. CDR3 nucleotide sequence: TGTGCCAGCAGCCAAGGACAGGTAGGGAAAAATGAGCAGTTCTTC. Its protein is CASSQGQVGKNEQFF.

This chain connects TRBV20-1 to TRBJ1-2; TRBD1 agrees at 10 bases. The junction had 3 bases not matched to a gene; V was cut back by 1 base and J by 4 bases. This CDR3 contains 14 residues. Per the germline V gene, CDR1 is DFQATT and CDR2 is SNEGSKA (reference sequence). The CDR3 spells CSARGQGASYGYTF. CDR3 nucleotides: TGCAGTGCTAGAGGACAGGGGGCTAGCTATGGCTACACCTTC.

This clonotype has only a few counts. CDR3 protein: CSATLFWRQETQYF. In nucleotides, the CDR3 is TGCAGTGCTACCCTTTTCTGGAGACAAGAGACCCAGTACTTC. J is TRBJ2-5 and V is TRBV20-1; D uncertain. V lost 4 bases to trimming and J lost 2 bases, with 14 bases between them. This CDR3 has 14 residues. Germline-derived CDR1 and CDR2 are DFQATT and SNEGSKA (reference sequence).

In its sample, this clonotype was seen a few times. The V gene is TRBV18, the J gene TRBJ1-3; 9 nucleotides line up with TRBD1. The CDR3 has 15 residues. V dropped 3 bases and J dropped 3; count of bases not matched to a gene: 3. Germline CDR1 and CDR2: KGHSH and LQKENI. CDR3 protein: CASSPGTGIGNTIYF. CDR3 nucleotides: TGTGCCAGCTCACCGGGGACAGGGATTGGAAACACCATATATTTT.

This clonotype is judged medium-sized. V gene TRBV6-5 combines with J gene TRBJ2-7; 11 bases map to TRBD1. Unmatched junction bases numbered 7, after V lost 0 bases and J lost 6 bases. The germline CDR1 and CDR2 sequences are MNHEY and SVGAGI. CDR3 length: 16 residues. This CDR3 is CASSYSRTGGALEQYF. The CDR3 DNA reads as TGTGCCAGCAGTTACTCTCGGACAGGGGGCGCTCTCGAGCAGTACTTC.

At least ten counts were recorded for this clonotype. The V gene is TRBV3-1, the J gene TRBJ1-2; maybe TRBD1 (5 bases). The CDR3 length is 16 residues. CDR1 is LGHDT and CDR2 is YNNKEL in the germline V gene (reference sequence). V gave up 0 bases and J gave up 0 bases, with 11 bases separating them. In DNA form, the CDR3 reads TGTGCCAGCAGCCAAGAGAGGACAATAGCTAACTATGGCTACACCTTC. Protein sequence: CASSQERTIANYGYTF.

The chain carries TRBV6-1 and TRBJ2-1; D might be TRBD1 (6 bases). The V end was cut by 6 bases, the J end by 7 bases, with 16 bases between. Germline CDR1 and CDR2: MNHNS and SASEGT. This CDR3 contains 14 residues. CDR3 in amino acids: CASSPGTGLNEQFF. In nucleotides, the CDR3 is TGTGCCAGCAGCCCCGGCACAGGGTTAAATGAGCAGTTCTTC.

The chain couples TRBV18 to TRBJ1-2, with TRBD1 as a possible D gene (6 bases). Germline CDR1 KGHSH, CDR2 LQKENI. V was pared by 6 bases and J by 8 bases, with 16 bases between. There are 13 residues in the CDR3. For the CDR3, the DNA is TGTGCCAGCTCGCGGGGCAGGGGAGTAGGCTACACCTTC. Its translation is CASSRGRGVGYTF.

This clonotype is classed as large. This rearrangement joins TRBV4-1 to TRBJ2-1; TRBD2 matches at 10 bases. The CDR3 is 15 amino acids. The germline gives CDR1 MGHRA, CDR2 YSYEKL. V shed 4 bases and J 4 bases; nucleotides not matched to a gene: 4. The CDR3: CASSPTSGAYNEQFF. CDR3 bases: TGCGCCAGCAGCCCCACTAGCGGGGCTTACAATGAGCAGTTCTTC.

The CDR3 DNA is TGCGCCAGCAGCTTGGCCGGGTTACCAGCTCCTGGCGAGCAGTACTTC. This encodes CASSLAGLPAPGEQYF. The chain links TRBV5-1 to TRBJ2-7; no clear D. The germline CDR1 and CDR2 sequences are SGHRS and YFSETQ. The CDR3 sequence is 16 residues long. The V end was cut by 0 bases, the J end by 6 bases, with 19 bases between.